This T cell receptor (beta chain) originates from a study of T cell responses to AZD1222 COVID-19 vaccine. This CDR3 is 15 amino acids long. The V gene end was trimmed by 5 bases and the J gene end by 7 bases; junction bases not matched to a gene: 11. Germline CDR1 reads SSHAT; CDR2 reads FNYEAQ (reference sequence). The assay was immunoSEQ multiplex PCR, and TCRdb's table has in-frame clones only and misses some. The sample has 210,000 or so clones, around 93% seen once. The source is an adult in good health. V is TRBV7-7 and J is TRBJ2-3, with 8 bases aligning to TRBD2. Specimen: peripheral blood, collected on day 0 of MenACWY control vaccination. The CDR3 DNA reads as TGTGCCAGCAGCCCCGGGTTGGGACTAGAATATACGCAGTATTTT. Amino acids: CASSPGLGLEYTQYF.